This is a list of T cell receptor beta chains from one sample in a study of blood T cell repertoires in COVID-19. Produced via immunoSEQ multiplex PCR; TCRdb's table is partial and in-frame only. Here the sample spans tens of thousands of clones, roughly 90% being singletons. The sequencing input was peripheral blood. The receptors stem from a woman of 80 years or more with acute or convalescent COVID-19. Both conserved end residues are part of each CDR3. The order of the fields is clone size, V gene, D gene, J gene, CDR3 DNA, CDR3 protein. D genes are given only for firm matches. Clone size appears in some rows only: once, few, many, or a class for an expanded clone.

size: -
V: TRBV18
D: TRBD1
J: TRBJ2-1
DNA: TGTGCCAGCTCACCGGGACAGGGGGCGGTAAATGAGCAGTTCTTC
CDR3: CASSPGQGAVNEQFF

size: -
V: TRBV7-7
D: -
J: TRBJ2-5
DNA: TGTGCCAGCAGCATCACGACAGGGACTCAAGAGACCCAGTACTTC
CDR3: CASSITTGTQETQYF

size: -
V: TRBV3-1/TRBV3-2
D: TRBD2
J: TRBJ2-3
DNA: TGTGCCAGCAGCCGGACTAGCGGGGCCCAAACGGGTACGCAGTATTTT
CDR3: CASSRTSGAQTGTQYF

size: -
V: TRBV10-1
D: TRBD2
J: TRBJ2-2
DNA: TGCGCCAGCACTCTAGCGGGGGGGCCCGGCACCGGGGAGCTGTTTTTT
CDR3: CASTLAGGPGTGELFF

size: -
V: TRBV4-1
D: -
J: TRBJ1-5
DNA: TGCGCCAGCAGCCAATCTGGCCTCGGGAGCAATCAGCCCCAGCATTTT
CDR3: CASSQSGLGSNQPQHF

size: -
V: TRBV5-1
D: TRBD2
J: TRBJ2-1
DNA: TGCGCCAGCAGCTTGGCGGGACTAGCACCGAGCTCCTACAATGAGCAGTTCTTC
CDR3: CASSLAGLAPSSYNEQFF

size: -
V: TRBV28
D: TRBD1
J: TRBJ1-6
DNA: TGTGCCAGCAGCGTACAGGGGGCCCAGAATTCACCCCTCCACTTT
CDR3: CASSVQGAQNSPLHF

size: -
V: TRBV5-1
D: -
J: TRBJ1-1
DNA: TGCGCCAGCAGCTTCGGACACCGGAACACTGAAGCTTTCTTT
CDR3: CASSFGHRNTEAFF

size: -
V: TRBV2
D: -
J: TRBJ1-3
DNA: TGTGCCAGCAGCGACCAGGAACCCTCTGGAAACACCATATATTTT
CDR3: CASSDQEPSGNTIYF

size: -
V: TRBV29-1
D: -
J: TRBJ1-2
DNA: TGCAGCGCCCGTGGGGGGTCTAACTATGGCTACACCTTC
CDR3: CSARGGSNYGYTF

size: few
V: TRBV28
D: TRBD1
J: TRBJ2-5
DNA: TGTGCCAGCAGTTTACGCGCAGGGGGAGAGACCCAGTACTTC
CDR3: CASSLRAGGETQYF

size: -
V: TRBV7-6
D: TRBD2
J: TRBJ2-5
DNA: TGTGCCAGCAGCTTAGGGTCGGGAGGAGAGACCCAGTACTTC
CDR3: CASSLGSGGETQYF

size: once
V: TRBV3-1/TRBV3-2
D: -
J: TRBJ1-2
DNA: TGTGCCAGCAGCCCAGCTAACTATGGCTACACCTTC
CDR3: CASSPANYGYTF